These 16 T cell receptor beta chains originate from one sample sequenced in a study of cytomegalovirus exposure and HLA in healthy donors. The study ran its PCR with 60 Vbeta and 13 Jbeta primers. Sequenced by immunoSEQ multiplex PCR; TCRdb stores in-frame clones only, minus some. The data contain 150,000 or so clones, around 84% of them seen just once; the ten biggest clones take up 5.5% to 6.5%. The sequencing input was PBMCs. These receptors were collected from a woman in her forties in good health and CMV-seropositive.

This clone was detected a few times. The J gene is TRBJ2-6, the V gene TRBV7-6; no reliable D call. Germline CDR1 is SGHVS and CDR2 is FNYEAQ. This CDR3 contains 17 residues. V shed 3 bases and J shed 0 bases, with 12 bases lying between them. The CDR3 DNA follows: TGTGCCAGCAGCTTCTCGGGTTCCGGCTCTGGGGCCAACGTCCTGACTTTC. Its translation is CASSFSGSGSGANVLTF.

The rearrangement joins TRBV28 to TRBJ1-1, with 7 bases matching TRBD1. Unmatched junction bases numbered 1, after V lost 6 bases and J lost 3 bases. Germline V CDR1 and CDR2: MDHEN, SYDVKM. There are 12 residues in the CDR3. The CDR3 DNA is TGTGCCAGCAGACAGGGGCACACTGAAGCTTTCTTT. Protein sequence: CASRQGHTEAFF.

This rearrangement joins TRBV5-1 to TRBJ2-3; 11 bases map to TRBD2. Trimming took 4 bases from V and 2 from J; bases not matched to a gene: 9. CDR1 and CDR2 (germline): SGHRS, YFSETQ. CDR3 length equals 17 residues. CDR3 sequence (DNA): TGCGCCAGCAGCCCTCCGGGACTAGCGGCTCCCACAGATACGCAGTATTTT. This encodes CASSPPGLAAPTDTQYF.

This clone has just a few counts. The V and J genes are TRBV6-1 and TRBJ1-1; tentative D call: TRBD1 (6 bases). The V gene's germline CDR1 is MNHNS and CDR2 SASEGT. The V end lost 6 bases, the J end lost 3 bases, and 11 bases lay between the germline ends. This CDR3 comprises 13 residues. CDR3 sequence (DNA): TGTGCCAGCAGACAGGGAATTGACACTGAAGCTTTCTTT. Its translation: CASRQGIDTEAFF.

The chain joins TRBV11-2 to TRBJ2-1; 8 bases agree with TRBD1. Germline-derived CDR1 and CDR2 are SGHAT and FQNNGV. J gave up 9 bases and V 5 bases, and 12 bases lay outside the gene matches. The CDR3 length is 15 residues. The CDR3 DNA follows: TGTGCCAGCAGCCCGACGGCAGGGGGCTCGAGTGAGCAGTTCTTC. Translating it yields CASSPTAGGSSEQFF.

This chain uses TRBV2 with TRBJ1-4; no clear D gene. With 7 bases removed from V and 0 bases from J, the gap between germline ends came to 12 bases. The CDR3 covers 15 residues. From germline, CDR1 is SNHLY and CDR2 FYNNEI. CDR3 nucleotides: TGTGCCAGCAAAGAGGGTTTAACAACTAATGAAAAACTGTTTTTT. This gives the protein CASKEGLTTNEKLFF.

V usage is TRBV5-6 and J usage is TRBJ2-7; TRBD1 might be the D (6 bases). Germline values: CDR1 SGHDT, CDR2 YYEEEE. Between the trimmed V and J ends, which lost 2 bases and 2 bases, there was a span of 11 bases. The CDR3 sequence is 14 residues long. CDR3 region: CASSLARGAYEQYF. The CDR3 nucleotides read TGTGCCAGCAGCTTAGCCAGGGGAGCCTACGAGCAGTACTTC. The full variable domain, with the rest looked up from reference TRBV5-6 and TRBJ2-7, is DAGVTQSPTHLIKTRGQQVTLRCSPKSGHDTVSWYQQALGQGPQFIFQYYEEEERQRGNFPDRFSGHQFPNYSSELNVNALLLGDSALYLCASSLARGAYEQYFGPGTRLTVT.

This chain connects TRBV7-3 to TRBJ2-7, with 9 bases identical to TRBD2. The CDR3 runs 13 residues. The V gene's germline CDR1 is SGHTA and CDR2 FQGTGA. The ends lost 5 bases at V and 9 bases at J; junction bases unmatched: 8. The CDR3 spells CASSPTTSGPQYF. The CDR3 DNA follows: TGTGCCAGCAGCCCAACGACTAGCGGACCGCAGTACTTC.

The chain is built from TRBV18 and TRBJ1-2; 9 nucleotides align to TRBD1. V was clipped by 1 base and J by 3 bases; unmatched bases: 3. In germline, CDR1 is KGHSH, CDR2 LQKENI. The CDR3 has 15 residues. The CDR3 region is CASSPLDRGYYGYTF. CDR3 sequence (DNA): TGTGCCAGCTCACCACTTGACAGGGGGTACTATGGCTACACCTTC.

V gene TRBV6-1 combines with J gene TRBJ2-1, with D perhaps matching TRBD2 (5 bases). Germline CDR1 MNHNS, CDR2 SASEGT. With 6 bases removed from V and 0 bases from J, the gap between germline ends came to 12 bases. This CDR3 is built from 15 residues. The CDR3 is CASRRTGSSYNEQFF. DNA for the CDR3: TGTGCCAGCAGGCGGACGGGAAGCTCCTACAATGAGCAGTTCTTC.

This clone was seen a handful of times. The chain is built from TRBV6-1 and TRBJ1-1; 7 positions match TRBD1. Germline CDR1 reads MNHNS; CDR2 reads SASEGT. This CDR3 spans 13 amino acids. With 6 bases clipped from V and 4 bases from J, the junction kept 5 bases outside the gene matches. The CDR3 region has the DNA TGTGCCAGCAGAAGACAGGGATCCACTGAAGCTTTCTTT. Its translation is CASRRQGSTEAFF.

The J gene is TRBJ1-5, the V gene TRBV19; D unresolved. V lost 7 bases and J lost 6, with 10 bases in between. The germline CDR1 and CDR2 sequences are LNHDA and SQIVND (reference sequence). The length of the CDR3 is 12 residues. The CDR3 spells CASTPRGQPQHF. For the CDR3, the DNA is TGTGCCAGTACCCCCCGCGGTCAGCCCCAGCATTTT.

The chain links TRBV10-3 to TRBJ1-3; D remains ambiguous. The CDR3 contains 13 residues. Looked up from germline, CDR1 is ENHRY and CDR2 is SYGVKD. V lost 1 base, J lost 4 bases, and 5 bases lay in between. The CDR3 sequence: CAISEWQGNTIYF. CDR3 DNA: TGTGCCATCAGTGAGTGGCAGGGAAACACCATATATTTT.

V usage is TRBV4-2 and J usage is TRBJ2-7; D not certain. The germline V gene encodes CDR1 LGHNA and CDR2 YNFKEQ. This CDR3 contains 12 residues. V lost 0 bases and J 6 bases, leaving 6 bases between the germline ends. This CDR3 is CASSQDMSEQYF. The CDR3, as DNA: TGTGCCAGCAGCCAAGATATGAGCGAGCAGTACTTC.

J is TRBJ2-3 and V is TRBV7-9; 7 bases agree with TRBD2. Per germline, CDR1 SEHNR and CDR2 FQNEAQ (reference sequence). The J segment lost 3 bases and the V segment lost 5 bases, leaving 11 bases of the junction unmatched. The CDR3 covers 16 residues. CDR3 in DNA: TGTGCCAGCAGCCGTCCCGGGAGGAAGGTGACAGATACGCAGTATTTT. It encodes CASSRPGRKVTDTQYF.

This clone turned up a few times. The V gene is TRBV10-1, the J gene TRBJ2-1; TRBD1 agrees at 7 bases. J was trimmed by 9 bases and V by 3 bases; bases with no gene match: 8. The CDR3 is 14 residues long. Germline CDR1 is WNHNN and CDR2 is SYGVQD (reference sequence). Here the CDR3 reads CASSDSGGRSEQFF. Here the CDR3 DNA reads TGCGCCAGCAGTGATTCAGGGGGACGGTCTGAGCAGTTCTTC.